The present T cell receptor (beta chain) was sequenced within a study of immune characterization of retroperitoneal liposarcoma. Via MiXCR, TCRdb re-called the PCR reads, giving one row per CDR3 protein. The data show 7,700 or so distinct CDR3 sequences, with roughly 29% seen just once and over 11% held by the top ten. This CDR3 region has 13 residues. From germline, CDR1 is KGHSH and CDR2 LQKENI. V dropped 5 bases and J dropped 4 bases, with 9 bases sitting between them. This sequence was found in a male donor with retroperitoneal liposarcoma. This chain connects TRBV18 to TRBJ1-5, with no clear D. The sample consisted of blood. CDR3 DNA: TGTGCCAGCTCAGGCAGAGAGAATCAGCCCCAGCATTTT. It specifies CASSGRENQPQHF. The variable domain in full, with the rest retrieved from reference TRBV18 and TRBJ1-5, is NAGVMQNPRHLVRRRGQEARLRCSPMKGHSHVYWYRQLPEEGLKFMVYLQKENIIDESGMPKERFSAEFPKEGPSILRIQQVVRGDSAAYFCASSGRENQPQHFGDGTRLSIL.